The present T cell receptor beta chain was sequenced within a study of blood T cells in healthy people across ages. The CDR3 spans 15 residues. V shed 7 bases and J 3 bases; nucleotides not matched to a gene: 7. Per germline, CDR1 SGHVS and CDR2 FNYEAQ. This clonotype was seen repeatedly, ten times or more. A second PCR of 7 to 11 cycles used a sample-barcoded 5' primer and a J-beta primer mix. MiXCR, run by TCRdb on the 5' RACE reads, gives a single entry per CDR3 protein. The data hold 650,000 to 800,000 distinct CDR3 sequences, with around 45% observed a single time. This sequence joins TRBV7-6 and TRBJ2-5; 11 bases fit TRBD1. The sample consisted of blood. This receptor was obtained from a man in his fifties or sixties in good health. This CDR3 reads CASTRRGQGEETQYF. The CDR3 DNA reads as TGTGCCAGCACTAGGCGGGGACAGGGGGAAGAGACCCAGTACTTC.